This T cell receptor (beta chain) came from a study of human T cells and chemical hapten exposure. Described time point: pre-sensitization, week 0. Described treatment: therapeutic diphenylcyclopropenone sensitization with weekly scalp DPC. The CDR3 is 12 amino acids. Per germline, CDR1 MDHEN and CDR2 SYDVKM. V lost 2 bases to trimming and J lost 7 bases, with 9 bases between them. TCRdb itself ran the RACE reads through MiXCR, one entry per CDR3 protein. Altogether around 110,000 distinct CDR3 sequences are present, 12% being singletons, with the ten largest covering over 1.5%. The sample was whole blood, taken in connection with sensitization to the hapten diphenylcyclopropenone (DPC). The receptor's source is a woman in her forties or fifties with alopecia areata. Some clones in this sample may be carry-over from other donors' samples. J is TRBJ2-7 and V is TRBV28; D assignment may be TRBD1 or TRBD2 (5 bases each). The CDR3 coding sequence is TGTGCCAGCAGTTTAGTTTGGGGGGAGCAGTACTTC. Translating it yields CASSLVWGEQYF. Variable domain in full (rest from reference TRBV28 and TRBJ2-7): DVKVTQSSRYLVKRTGEKVFLECVQDMDHENMFWYRQDPGLGLRLIYFSYDVKMKEKGDIPEGYSVSREKKERFSLILESASTNQTSMYLCASSLVWGEQYFGPGTRLTVT.